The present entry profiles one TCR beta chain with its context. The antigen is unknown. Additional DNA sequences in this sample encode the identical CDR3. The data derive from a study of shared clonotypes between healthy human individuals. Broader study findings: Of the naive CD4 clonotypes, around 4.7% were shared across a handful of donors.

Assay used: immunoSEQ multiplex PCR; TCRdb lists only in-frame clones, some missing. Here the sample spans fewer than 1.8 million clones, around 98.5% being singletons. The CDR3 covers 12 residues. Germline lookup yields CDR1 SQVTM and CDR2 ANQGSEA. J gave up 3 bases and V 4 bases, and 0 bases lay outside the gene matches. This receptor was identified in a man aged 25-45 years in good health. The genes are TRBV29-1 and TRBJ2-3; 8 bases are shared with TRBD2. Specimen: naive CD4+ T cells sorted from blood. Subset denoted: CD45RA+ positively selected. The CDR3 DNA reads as TGCAGCGTTGCTAGCGGGACAGATACGCAGTATTTT. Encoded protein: CSVASGTDTQYF.